These T cell receptor beta chains were read from a single sample in a study of cytomegalovirus exposure and HLA in healthy donors. The protocol was immunoSEQ multiplex PCR, while the TCRdb copy is restricted to in-frame clones and leaves out a portion. The sample records 130,000 to 150,000 clones, 87% being singletons. Sequences were obtained from PBMCs. All receptors derive from a man aged 18 to 30 in good health and CMV-seropositive. CDR3s include the opening cysteine and the closing phenylalanine or tryptophan. The D gene is left open where the match is weak. The listing skips clone size in some rows; elsewhere it reads once, few, many or a size class.

v_gene: TRBV4-1; j_gene: TRBJ2-5; d_gene: TRBD2; len: 16; abundance: -; CDR3aa: CASSQEPSGGLETQYF; CDR3nt: TGCGCCAGCAGCCAAGAACCTAGCGGGGGGCTGGAGACCCAGTACTTC
v_gene: TRBV18; j_gene: TRBJ2-1; d_gene: TRBD2; len: 16; abundance: -; CDR3aa: CASSLNLAGSYNEQFF; CDR3nt: TGTGCCAGCTCACTCAACTTAGCGGGCTCCTACAATGAGCAGTTCTTC
v_gene: TRBV30; j_gene: TRBJ2-7; d_gene: TRBD1; len: 15; abundance: -; CDR3aa: CAWSAGTGGLYEQYF; CDR3nt: TGTGCCTGGAGTGCCGGGACAGGGGGCCTCTACGAGCAGTACTTC
v_gene: TRBV7-9; j_gene: TRBJ2-7; d_gene: TRBD1; len: 16; abundance: -; CDR3aa: CASSLGQPGQGYEQYF; CDR3nt: TGTGCCAGCAGCTTGGGCCAACCGGGACAGGGGTACGAGCAGTACTTC
v_gene: TRBV29-1; j_gene: TRBJ1-2; d_gene: -; len: 12; abundance: -; CDR3aa: CSVVGGADGYTF; CDR3nt: TGCAGCGTTGTAGGAGGGGCTGATGGCTACACCTTC
v_gene: TRBV7-8; j_gene: TRBJ2-3; d_gene: -; len: 16; abundance: -; CDR3aa: CASSLMAGVRADTQYF; CDR3nt: TGTGCCAGCAGCTTAATGGCAGGGGTTCGGGCAGATACGCAGTATTTT
v_gene: TRBV6-1; j_gene: TRBJ2-1; d_gene: TRBD1; len: 16; abundance: -; CDR3aa: CASSGLPGQGMGEQFF; CDR3nt: TGTGCCAGCAGTGGATTACCGGGACAGGGAATGGGGGAGCAGTTCTTC
v_gene: TRBV5-1; j_gene: TRBJ2-1; d_gene: TRBD2; len: 17; abundance: -; CDR3aa: CASSLGTAGGGMNEQFF; CDR3nt: TGCGCCAGCAGCTTGGGTACGGCGGGAGGGGGTATGAATGAGCAGTTCTTC
v_gene: TRBV18; j_gene: TRBJ1-2; d_gene: -; len: 13; abundance: -; CDR3aa: CASSPKQGRGYTF; CDR3nt: TGTGCCAGCTCACCAAAACAGGGCCGTGGCTACACCTTC
v_gene: TRBV5-1; j_gene: TRBJ2-5; d_gene: TRBD1; len: 14; abundance: -; CDR3aa: CASSWDRLKETQYF; CDR3nt: TGCGCCAGCAGCTGGGACAGACTGAAAGAGACCCAGTACTTC
v_gene: TRBV27; j_gene: TRBJ1-2; d_gene: -; len: 13; abundance: -; CDR3aa: CASSLSFLYGYTF; CDR3nt: TGTGCCAGCAGTTTATCCTTCCTCTATGGCTACACCTTC
v_gene: TRBV10-1; j_gene: TRBJ2-1; d_gene: -; len: 15; abundance: -; CDR3aa: CASSGKAQAFGEQFF; CDR3nt: TGCGCCAGCAGTGGAAAGGCTCAGGCGTTCGGTGAGCAGTTCTTC
v_gene: TRBV5-1; j_gene: TRBJ1-1; d_gene: -; len: 13; abundance: once; CDR3aa: CASSLAVNTEAFF; CDR3nt: TGCGCCAGCAGCTTGGCCGTTAACACTGAAGCTTTCTTT
v_gene: TRBV5-1; j_gene: TRBJ2-1; d_gene: -; len: 15; abundance: -; CDR3aa: CASSSEQARYNEQFF; CDR3nt: TGCGCCAGCAGCTCCGAGCAGGCAAGGTACAATGAGCAGTTCTTC
v_gene: TRBV18; j_gene: TRBJ2-7; d_gene: -; len: 12; abundance: -; CDR3aa: CASSSASYEQYF; CDR3nt: TGTGCCAGCTCAAGCGCGTCCTACGAGCAGTACTTC
v_gene: TRBV28; j_gene: TRBJ2-7; d_gene: TRBD2; len: 15; abundance: -; CDR3aa: CASSLWTSGRYEQYF; CDR3nt: TGTGCCAGCAGTCTATGGACTAGCGGAAGATACGAGCAGTACTTC
v_gene: TRBV7-3; j_gene: TRBJ2-2; d_gene: -; len: 15; abundance: -; CDR3aa: CASSLTGEEGGELFF; CDR3nt: TGTGCCAGCAGCTTAACAGGGGAAGAAGGCGGGGAGCTGTTTTTT
v_gene: TRBV6-6; j_gene: TRBJ1-2; d_gene: -; len: 13; abundance: -; CDR3aa: CASTLLANYGYTF; CDR3nt: TGTGCCAGCACCCTCCTAGCTAACTATGGCTACACCTTC